A single sample gave rise to the 20 T cell receptor beta chains below, sequenced in a study of blood T cell repertoires in COVID-19. Generated by immunoSEQ multiplex PCR, the TCRdb table keeps only in-frame clones and is missing some. Counted here are around 400,000 clones, 87% occurring once; the ten biggest clones make up about 9.4%. The source material was peripheral blood. Receptors originate from a woman aged 25 to 45 with COVID-19, enrolled during active disease.

The rearrangement uses TRBV19 and TRBJ1-6; 7 bases align to TRBD1. V lost 1 base to trimming and J lost 7 bases; unmatched junction nucleotides: 1. The CDR3 sequence is 14 residues long. Germline assignment: CDR1 LNHDA and CDR2 SQIVND (reference sequence). CDR3 protein: CASSIGGGNSPLHF. The CDR3 coding sequence is TGTGCCAGTAGTATAGGAGGGGGCAATTCACCCCTCCACTTT. Full variable domain (missing parts from reference TRBV19 and TRBJ1-6): DGGITQSPKYLFRKEGQNVTLSCEQNLNHDAMYWYRQDPGQGLRLIYYSQIVNDFQKGDIAEGYSVSREKKESFPLTVTSAQKNPTAFYLCASSIGGGNSPLHFGNGTRLTVT.

This chain connects TRBV18 to TRBJ2-7, with unresolved D. This CDR3 spans 16 amino acids. The germline gives CDR1 KGHSH, CDR2 LQKENI. The V gene lost 3 bases and the J gene lost 1 base, with 16 bases spanning the gap. The CDR3 loop reads CASSPIGRSYSYEQYF. CDR3 nucleotide sequence: TGTGCCAGCTCACCCATTGGTCGGTCTTATTCCTACGAGCAGTACTTC.

J is TRBJ2-6 and V is TRBV27, with TRBD1 matching 7 bases. The CDR3 runs 17 residues. J gave up 2 bases and V 5 bases, and 9 bases lay outside the gene matches. In germline, CDR1 is MNHEY, CDR2 SMNVEV (reference sequence). The CDR3 is CASSVSGGSAGANVLTF. The DNA of the CDR3 is TGTGCCAGCAGTGTCTCAGGGGGTTCGGCTGGGGCCAACGTCCTGACTTTC.

The genes are TRBV24-1 and TRBJ2-5, with D uncertain. The CDR3 loop spans 14 amino acids. CDR1 and CDR2 from the germline V gene are KGHDR and SFDVKD. The V end was cut by 3 bases, the J end by 1 base, with 8 bases between. CDR3 bases: TGTGCCACCAGTGATGCGCCTCTCCAAGAGACCCAGTACTTC. Translated: CATSDAPLQETQYF.

There are a few counts of this clone. The rearrangement uses TRBV29-1 and TRBJ2-3, with TRBD1 identical over 8 bases. The CDR3 has 13 residues. Losses at the gene ends were 7 bases for V and 6 bases for J; bases not matched to a gene: 9. Germline V gives CDR1 SQVTM, CDR2 ANQGSEA. CDR3 sequence reads: CSGKTGGWDTQYF. The CDR3 DNA is TGCAGCGGAAAAACAGGGGGATGGGATACGCAGTATTTT.

This chain links TRBV7-3 with TRBJ2-2; D ambiguous. The V end lost 0 bases, the J end lost 7 bases, and 12 bases lay between the germline ends. Germline CDR1 is SGHTA and CDR2 is FQGTGA. This CDR3 has 15 amino acids. CDR3 residues: CASSLTQSIGGELFF. CDR3 nucleotides: TGTGCCAGCAGCTTAACACAGTCTATAGGCGGGGAGCTGTTTTTT.

Turning to this clone: Other nucleotide sequences from this sample produce the same CDR3. CDR3 coding DNA: TGTGCCAGCAGTTTGGGGGCCTACTACGAGCAGTACTTC. This codes for CASSLGAYYEQYF. This chain uses TRBV27 with TRBJ2-7, with a tentative D call TRBD1 (6 bases). CDR3 size: 13 residues. CDR1 is MNHEY, CDR2 SMNVEV, per germline (reference sequence). V gave up 3 bases and J gave up 3 bases, with 9 bases separating them.

The V gene is TRBV7-9, the J gene TRBJ2-1; D remains ambiguous. Germline lookup yields CDR1 SEHNR and CDR2 FQNEAQ (reference sequence). This CDR3 has 15 amino acids. With 3 bases removed from V and 0 bases from J, the gap between germline ends came to 9 bases. The CDR3 bases are TGTGCCAGCAGCTTGGTACACCCCTCCTACAATGAGCAGTTCTTC. Amino acids: CASSLVHPSYNEQFF.

J is TRBJ2-7 and V is TRBV10-2; D is unresolved. V was shortened by 2 bases and J by 0 bases, with 8 bases between the two germline ends. From germline, CDR1 is WSHSY and CDR2 SAAADI. The CDR3 length is 14 residues. The CDR3 sequence is CASSEHSSSYEQYF. In DNA form, the CDR3 reads TGCGCCAGCAGTGAGCACAGTAGCTCCTACGAGCAGTACTTC.

The chain employs TRBV7-9 and TRBJ2-3; 11 positions match TRBD2. The junction had 7 bases not matched to a gene; V was cut back by 5 bases and J by 3 bases. Looked up from germline, CDR1 is SEHNR and CDR2 is FQNEAQ (reference sequence). CDR3 length: 16 amino acids. CDR3 sequence (DNA): TGTGCCAGCAGCCTACTCACTAGCGGGAGTACAGATACGCAGTATTTT. Translating gives CASSLLTSGSTDTQYF.

This clone was seen only a few times. This sample also contains other DNA sequences that code for the same CDR3. V and J are TRBV6-2 or TRBV6-3 and TRBJ2-3, with D uncertain. Trimming cost V 0 bases and J 0 bases, with 4 bases left between them. Germline V gives CDR1 MNHEY, CDR2 SVGEGT. The CDR3 is 14 residues long. Here the CDR3 DNA reads TGTGCCAGCAGTTACTCGACTAGCACAGATACGCAGTATTTT. This gives the protein CASSYSTSTDTQYF.

This clone was counted once. This chain uses TRBV6-5 with TRBJ2-7, with 12 bases identical to TRBD2. The CDR3 consists of 14 residues. Germline V gene lookup returns CDR1 MNHEY and CDR2 SVGAGI. Unmatched junction bases numbered 10, after V lost 6 bases and J lost 10 bases. The DNA for the CDR3 is TGTGCCAGCAGGGCCCGACTAGCGGGAGTCGTACAGTACTTC. Protein product: CASRARLAGVVQYF.

This clone was seen just once. The rearrangement uses TRBV6-5 and TRBJ1-1; TRBD1 agrees at 7 bases. CDR3 length: 15 residues. V gave up 5 bases and J gave up 1 base; unmatched junction bases: 7. Germline CDR1 and CDR2: MNHEY and SVGAGI. The CDR3 reads CASSPNGQANTEAFF. In nucleotides, the CDR3 is TGTGCCAGCAGTCCAAACGGACAGGCGAACACTGAAGCTTTCTTT.

The chain uses TRBV25-1 and TRBJ1-4; 7 bases map to TRBD1. The germline CDR1 and CDR2 sequences are MGHDK and SYGVNS. The CDR3 has 14 residues. After removal of 2 bases from V and 8 bases from J, the junction contained 5 bases not matched to a gene. The CDR3 bases are TGTGCCAGCAGTGAAGGAAGGGGGCCGGAAAAACTGTTTTTT. This codes for CASSEGRGPEKLFF.

The V and J genes are TRBV18 and TRBJ1-5; the D is unclear. The ends were cut back, 5 bases at V and 5 bases at J, with 16 bases in the middle. Germline CDR1 KGHSH, CDR2 LQKENI. The CDR3 contains 15 residues. The CDR3 DNA is TGTGCCAGCTCAATGTCGGCACGGAGCGATCAGCCCCAGCATTTT. Amino acid sequence: CASSMSARSDQPQHF.

The chain joins TRBV9 to TRBJ1-4; D is possibly TRBD1 (6 bases). Germline CDR1 reads SGDLS; CDR2 reads YYNGEE. Trimming took off 3 bases at V and 0 bases at J, with 9 bases between the two ends. The CDR3 extends over 15 amino acids. The CDR3 coding sequence is TGTGCCAGCAGCGGGACAGCCGCAACTAATGAAAAACTGTTTTTT. As protein: CASSGTAATNEKLFF.

The V and J genes are TRBV7-9 and TRBJ2-1; D perhaps matches TRBD2 (5 bases). The V and J ends lost 0 bases and 4 bases respectively, with 7 bases between them. Germline-derived CDR1 and CDR2 are SEHNR and FQNEAQ (reference sequence). The CDR3 is 14 amino acids. The CDR3 nucleotides are TGTGCCAGCAGCTTAGCCCGGGATTACAATGAGCAGTTCTTC. Its translation: CASSLARDYNEQFF. The variable domain in full, completed from reference TRBV7-9 and TRBJ2-1, reads DTGVSQNPRHKITKRGQNVTFRCDPISEHNRLYWYRQTLGQGPEFLTYFQNEAQLEKSRLLSDRFSAERPKGSFSTLEIQRTEQGDSAMYLCASSLARDYNEQFFGPGTRLTVL.

The chain is built from TRBV25-1 and TRBJ2-7; maybe TRBD2 (6 bases). The ends were cut back, 1 base at V and 2 bases at J, with 15 bases in the middle. The CDR3 runs to 16 residues. Germline CDR1 reads MGHDK; CDR2 reads SYGVNS. The CDR3 loop is CASSESSQGRPYEQYF. CDR3 DNA: TGTGCCAGCAGTGAATCAAGCCAAGGGAGGCCCTACGAGCAGTACTTC.

This clone appeared once. V is TRBV7-8 and J is TRBJ2-5, with 9 bases fitting TRBD2. With 6 bases clipped from V and 4 bases from J, the junction kept 9 bases outside the gene matches. The CDR3 sequence is 15 residues long. CDR1 SGHVS and CDR2 FQNEAQ come from the germline V gene. Here the CDR3 DNA reads TGTGCCAGCAGTAGACCGGGACTAGCTTCAGAGACCCAGTACTTC. Translating it yields CASSRPGLASETQYF.

This clone was observed a single time. This chain connects TRBV10-1 to TRBJ2-7, with 10 bases matching TRBD1. The germline CDR1 and CDR2 sequences are WNHNN and SYGVQD (reference sequence). This CDR3 has 15 residues. Trimming took 6 bases from V and 4 from J; bases not matched to a gene: 9. CDR3: CASSEPGTGVYEQYF. CDR3 bases: TGCGCCAGCAGCGAGCCCGGGACAGGGGTTTACGAGCAGTACTTC.